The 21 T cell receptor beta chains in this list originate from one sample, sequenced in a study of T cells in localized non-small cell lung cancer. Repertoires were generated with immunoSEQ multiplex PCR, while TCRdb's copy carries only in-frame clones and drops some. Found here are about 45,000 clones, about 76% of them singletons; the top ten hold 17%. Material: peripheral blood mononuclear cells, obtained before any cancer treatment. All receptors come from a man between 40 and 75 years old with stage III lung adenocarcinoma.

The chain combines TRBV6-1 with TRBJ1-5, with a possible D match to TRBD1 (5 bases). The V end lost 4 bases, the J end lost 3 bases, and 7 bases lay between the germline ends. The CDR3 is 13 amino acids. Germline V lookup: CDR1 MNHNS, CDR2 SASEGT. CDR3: CASSGDPNQPQHF. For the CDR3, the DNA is TGTGCCAGCAGTGGGGACCCCAATCAGCCCCAGCATTTT.

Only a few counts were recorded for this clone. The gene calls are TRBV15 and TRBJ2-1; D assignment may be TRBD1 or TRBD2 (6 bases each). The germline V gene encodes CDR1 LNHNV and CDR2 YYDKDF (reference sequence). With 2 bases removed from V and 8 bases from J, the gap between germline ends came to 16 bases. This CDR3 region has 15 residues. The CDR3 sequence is CATSRSAGGGDEQFF. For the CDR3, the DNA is TGTGCCACCAGCAGATCTGCCGGGGGCGGCGATGAGCAGTTCTTC.

CDR3 residues: CASSVIRTSGGFDTQYF. Here the CDR3 DNA reads TGTGCCAGCAGTGTAATCAGGACTAGCGGGGGGTTCGATACGCAGTATTTT. This chain links TRBV27 with TRBJ2-3, with 14 positions matching TRBD2. V shed 5 bases, J shed 6 bases, and the junction held 10 bases outside the gene matches. CDR1 and CDR2 from the germline V gene are MNHEY and SMNVEV (reference sequence). The CDR3 spans 17 residues.

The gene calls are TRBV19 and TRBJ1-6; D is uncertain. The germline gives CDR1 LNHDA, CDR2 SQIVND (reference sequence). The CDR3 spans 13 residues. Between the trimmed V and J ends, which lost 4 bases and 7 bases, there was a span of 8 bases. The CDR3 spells CASSNRVNSPLHF. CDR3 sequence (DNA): TGTGCCAGTAGTAATAGGGTGAATTCACCCCTCCACTTT. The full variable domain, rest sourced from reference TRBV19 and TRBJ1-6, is DGGITQSPKYLFRKEGQNVTLSCEQNLNHDAMYWYRQDPGQGLRLIYYSQIVNDFQKGDIAEGYSVSREKKESFPLTVTSAQKNPTAFYLCASSNRVNSPLHFGNGTRLTVT.

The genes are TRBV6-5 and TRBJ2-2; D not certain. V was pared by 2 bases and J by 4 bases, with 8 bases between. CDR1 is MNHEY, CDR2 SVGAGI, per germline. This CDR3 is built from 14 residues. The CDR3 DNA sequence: TGTGCCAGCAGTTACAGGACCATCACCGGGGAGCTGTTTTTT. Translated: CASSYRTITGELFF.

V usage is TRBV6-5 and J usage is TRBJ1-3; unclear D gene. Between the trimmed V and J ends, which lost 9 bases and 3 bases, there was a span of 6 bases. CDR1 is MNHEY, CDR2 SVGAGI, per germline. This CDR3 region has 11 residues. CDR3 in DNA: TGTGCCAGTGAGGGTGGAAACACCATATATTTT. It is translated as CASEGGNTIYF.

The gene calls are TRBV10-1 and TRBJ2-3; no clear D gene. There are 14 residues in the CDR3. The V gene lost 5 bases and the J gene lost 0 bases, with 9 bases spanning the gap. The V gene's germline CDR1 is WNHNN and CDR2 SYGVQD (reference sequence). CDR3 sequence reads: CASSSRESTDTQYF. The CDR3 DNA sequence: TGCGCCAGCAGTTCGAGAGAGAGCACAGATACGCAGTATTTT.

The CDR3 DNA follows: TGTGCCAGCGGAAGGGGAAATGAAAAACTGTTTTTT. This translates into CASGRGNEKLFF. The genes are TRBV5-4 and TRBJ1-4; D is possibly TRBD1 (5 bases). CDR1 is SGHNT and CDR2 is YYREEE in the germline V gene (reference sequence). The CDR3 totals 12 residues. Trimming shortened V by 7 bases and J by 5 bases, and 9 bases separated the two germline ends.

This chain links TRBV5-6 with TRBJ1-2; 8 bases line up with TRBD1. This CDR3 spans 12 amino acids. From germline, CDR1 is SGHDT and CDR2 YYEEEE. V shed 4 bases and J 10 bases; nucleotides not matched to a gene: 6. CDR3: CASSRQGSNYTF. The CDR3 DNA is TGTGCCAGCAGCCGACAGGGGAGTAACTACACCTTC.

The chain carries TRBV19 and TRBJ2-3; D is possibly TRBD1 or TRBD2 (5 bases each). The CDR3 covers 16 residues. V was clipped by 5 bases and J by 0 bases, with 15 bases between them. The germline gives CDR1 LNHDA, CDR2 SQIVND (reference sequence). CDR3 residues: CASSEEAGSSTDTQYF. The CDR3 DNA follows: TGTGCCAGTAGTGAGGAGGCAGGGTCAAGCACAGATACGCAGTATTTT.

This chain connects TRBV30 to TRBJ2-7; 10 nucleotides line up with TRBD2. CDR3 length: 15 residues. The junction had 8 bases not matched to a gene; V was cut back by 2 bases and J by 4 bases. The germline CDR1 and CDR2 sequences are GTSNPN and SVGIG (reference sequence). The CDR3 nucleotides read TGTGCCTGGAGTACTGATAGCGGGGGGCTTTACGAGCAGTACTTC. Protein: CAWSTDSGGLYEQYF.

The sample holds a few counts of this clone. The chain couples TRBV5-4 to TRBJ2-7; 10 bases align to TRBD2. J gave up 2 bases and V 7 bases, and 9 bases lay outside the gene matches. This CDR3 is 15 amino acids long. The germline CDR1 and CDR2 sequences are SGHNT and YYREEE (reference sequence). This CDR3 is CASSNPLAGAYEQYF. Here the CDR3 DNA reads TGTGCCAGCTCCAATCCCCTAGCGGGGGCCTACGAGCAGTACTTC. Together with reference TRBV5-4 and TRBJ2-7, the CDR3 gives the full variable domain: ETGVTQSPTHLIKTRGQQVTLRCSSQSGHNTVSWYQQALGQGPQFIFQYYREEENGRGNFPPRFSGLQFPNYSSELNVNALELDDSALYLCASSNPLAGAYEQYFGPGTRLTVT.

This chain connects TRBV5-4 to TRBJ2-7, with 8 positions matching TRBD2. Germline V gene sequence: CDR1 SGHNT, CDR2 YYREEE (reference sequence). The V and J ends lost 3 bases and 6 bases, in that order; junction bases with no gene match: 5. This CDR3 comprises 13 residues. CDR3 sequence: CASSYNRGGEQYF. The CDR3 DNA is TGTGCCAGCAGCTATAACCGGGGGGGCGAGCAGTACTTC.

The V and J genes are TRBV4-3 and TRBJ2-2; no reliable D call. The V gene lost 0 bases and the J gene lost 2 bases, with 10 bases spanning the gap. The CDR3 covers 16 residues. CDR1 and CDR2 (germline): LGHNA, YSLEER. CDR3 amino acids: CASSQDVSGNTGELFF. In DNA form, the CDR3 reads TGCGCCAGCAGCCAAGATGTGTCAGGCAACACCGGGGAGCTGTTTTTT.

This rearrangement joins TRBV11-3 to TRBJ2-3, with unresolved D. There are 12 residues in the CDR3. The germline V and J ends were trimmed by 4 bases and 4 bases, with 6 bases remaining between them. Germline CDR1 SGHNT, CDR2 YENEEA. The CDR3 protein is CASSSRSDTQYF. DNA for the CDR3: TGTGCCAGCAGCTCTCGTTCAGATACGCAGTATTTT.

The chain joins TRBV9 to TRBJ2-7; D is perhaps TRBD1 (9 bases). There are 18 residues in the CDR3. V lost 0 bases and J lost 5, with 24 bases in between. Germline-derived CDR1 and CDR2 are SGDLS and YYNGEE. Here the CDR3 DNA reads TGTGCCAGCAGCGTAGAAATCGGGAGGGACAGGGTGGGAAACGAGCAGTACTTC. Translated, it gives CASSVEIGRDRVGNEQYF.

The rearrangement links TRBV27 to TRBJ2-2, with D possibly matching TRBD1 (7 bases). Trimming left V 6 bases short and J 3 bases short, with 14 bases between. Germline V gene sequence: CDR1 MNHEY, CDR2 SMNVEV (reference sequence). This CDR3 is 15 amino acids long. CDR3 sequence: CASRPDREDTGELFF. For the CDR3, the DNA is TGTGCCAGCAGGCCCGACAGGGAGGACACCGGGGAGCTGTTTTTT.

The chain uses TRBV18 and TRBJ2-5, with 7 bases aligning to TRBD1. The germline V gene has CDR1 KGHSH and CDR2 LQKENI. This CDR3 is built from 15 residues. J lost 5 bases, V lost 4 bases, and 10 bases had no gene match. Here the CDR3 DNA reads TGTGCCAGCTCACGTGGACAGGCCGGCGAGGAGACCCAGTACTTC. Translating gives CASSRGQAGEETQYF.

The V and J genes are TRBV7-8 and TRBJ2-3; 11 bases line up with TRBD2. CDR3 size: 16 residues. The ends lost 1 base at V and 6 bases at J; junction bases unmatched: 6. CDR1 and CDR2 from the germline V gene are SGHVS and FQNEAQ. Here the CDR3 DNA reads TGTGCCAGCAGCTTAGGGCTAGCGGGGGGAGGGGATACGCAGTATTTT. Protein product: CASSLGLAGGGDTQYF.

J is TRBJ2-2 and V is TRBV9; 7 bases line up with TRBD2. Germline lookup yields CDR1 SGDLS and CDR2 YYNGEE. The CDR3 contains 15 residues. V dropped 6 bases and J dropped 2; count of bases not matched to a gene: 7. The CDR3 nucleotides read TGTGCCAGCACCGAAGGCGGGGGAAACACCGGGGAGCTGTTTTTT. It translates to CASTEGGGNTGELFF.

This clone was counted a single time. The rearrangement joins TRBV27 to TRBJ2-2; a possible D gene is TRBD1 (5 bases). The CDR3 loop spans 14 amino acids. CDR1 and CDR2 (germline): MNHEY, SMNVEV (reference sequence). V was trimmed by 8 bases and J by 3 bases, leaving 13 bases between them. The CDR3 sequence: CASRVTAYTGELFF. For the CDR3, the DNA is TGTGCCAGCCGTGTGACAGCTTACACCGGGGAGCTGTTTTTT.